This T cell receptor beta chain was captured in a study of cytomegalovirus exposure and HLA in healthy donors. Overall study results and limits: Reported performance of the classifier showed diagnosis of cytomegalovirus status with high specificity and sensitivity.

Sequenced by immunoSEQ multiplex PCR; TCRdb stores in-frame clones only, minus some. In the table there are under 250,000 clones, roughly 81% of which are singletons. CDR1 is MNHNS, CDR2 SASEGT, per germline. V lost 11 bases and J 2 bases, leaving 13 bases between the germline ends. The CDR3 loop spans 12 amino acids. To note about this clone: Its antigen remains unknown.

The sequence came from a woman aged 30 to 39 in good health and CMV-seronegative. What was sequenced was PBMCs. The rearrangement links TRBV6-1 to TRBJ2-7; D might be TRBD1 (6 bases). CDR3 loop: CAAQGDAYEQYF. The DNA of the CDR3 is TGTGCCGCACAGGGAGACGCCTACGAGCAGTACTTC.